This passage covers 14 T cell receptor beta chains from one sample sequenced in a study of regulatory T cells in long-lasting Graves disease. Sample time point: persistent/refractory GD, antithyroid drugs over 5 years with positive TRAb. There was RNA extracted from PBMCs, and the TCR library was made from it. Construction of the TCR beta libraries employed iRepertoire HTBI primers in conjunction with Arm-PCR of CDR3 regions. TCRdb passed the multiplex PCR reads through MiXCR, listing each CDR3 protein once. The repertoire holds some 370,000 distinct CDR3 sequences, with around 20% as singletons. Sequenced here: peripheral blood mononuclear cells (PBMCs), sampled when the disease was refractory, from a patient treated with antithyroid drugs. Receptors originate from a female donor with Graves disease.

This clonotype was detected many times. The CDR3 nucleotides are TGTGCCAGCAGCTGGGCGCCAGGGGGCAATTCACCCCTCCACTTT. It is translated as CASSWAPGGNSPLHF. The chain couples TRBV7-2 to TRBJ1-6; 8 bases line up with TRBD1. V shed 4 bases, J shed 7 bases, and the junction held 6 bases outside the gene matches. The CDR3 totals 15 residues. The germline V gene encodes CDR1 SGHTA and CDR2 FQGNSA.

A note on this clonotype: A much larger clone lies one base from this, so it may be a read error. The gene calls are TRBV6-5 and TRBJ1-2; possible D gene TRBD1, 5 bases. CDR3 size: 14 residues. Germline CDR1 is MNHEY and CDR2 is SVGAGI. Deletions cut 2 bases from V and 4 bases from J, with 11 bases between. The CDR3 is CASSYHGASYGYTF. In nucleotides, the CDR3 is TGTGCCAGCAGTTACCACGGGGCCAGCTATGGCTACACCTTC.

This chain connects TRBV2 to TRBJ2-3, with 8 bases that match TRBD2. Germline trimming cut 4 bases from V and 0 bases from J; bases unmatched to any gene: 3. The CDR3 runs to 15 residues. Germline V gene data show CDR1 as SNHLY and CDR2 as FYNNEI. CDR3 region: CASSASGGSTDTQYF. The CDR3, as DNA: TGTGCCAGCAGTGCATCGGGAGGGAGCACAGATACGCAGTATTTT.

This chain connects TRBV6-9 to TRBJ1-2, with D possibly being TRBD1 (5 bases). The CDR3 spans 13 residues. CDR1 MNHGY and CDR2 SVAAGI come from the germline V gene. Trimming removed 8 bases at V and 6 bases at J, with 16 bases between. CDR3 bases: TGTGCCAGCTGTTTAGGGGAACCCCATGGCTACACCTTC. It encodes CASCLGEPHGYTF.

A few counts support this clonotype. The chain carries TRBV15 and TRBJ2-5; 9 nucleotides line up with TRBD1. Germline trimming cut 3 bases from V and 5 bases from J; bases unmatched to any gene: 7. Germline V gene sequence: CDR1 LNHNV, CDR2 YYDKDF (reference sequence). The CDR3 runs to 15 residues. CDR3 DNA: TGTGCCACCAGCAGCGTTTGGACAGGGGAGGAGACCCAGTACTTC. Protein product: CATSSVWTGEETQYF.

The rearrangement uses TRBV5-1 and TRBJ1-2; no reliable D call. V was trimmed by 0 bases and J by 8 bases, leaving 17 bases between them. CDR1 is SGHRS and CDR2 is YFSETQ in the germline V gene. The CDR3 length is 15 residues. CDR3 region: CASSLAQEGFEGYTF. The CDR3 nucleotides read TGCGCCAGCAGCTTGGCCCAGGAAGGTTTTGAAGGCTACACCTTC.

This clonotype showed up many times. The chain carries TRBV2 and TRBJ2-5; the D is unclear. The CDR3 consists of 14 residues. Germline V lookup: CDR1 SNHLY, CDR2 FYNNEI. Trimming pared 4 bases from V and 0 bases from J, leaving 9 bases between. CDR3 nucleotide sequence: TGTGCCAGCAGTGCCACAGTGTACCAAGAGACCCAGTACTTC. Translation gives CASSATVYQETQYF.

V and J are TRBV5-1 and TRBJ2-7; no clear D gene. The V gene lost 0 bases and the J gene lost 4 bases, with 11 bases spanning the gap. This CDR3 is built from 14 residues. CDR1 and CDR2 (germline): SGHRS, YFSETQ. CDR3 coding DNA: TGCGCCAGCAGCTTGGAGGTCACCAATTACGAGCAGTACTTC. It is translated as CASSLEVTNYEQYF.

This chain uses TRBV4-3 with TRBJ2-2, with a tentative D call TRBD2 (5 bases). Trimming took off 1 base at V and 6 bases at J, with 18 bases between the two ends. Germline CDR1 reads LGHNA; CDR2 reads YSLEER. The CDR3 sequence is 17 residues long. The CDR3 bases are TGCGCCAGCAGCCAAGGGGATCAAGTAACCGGGGCCGGGGAGCTGTTTTTT. Its protein product is CASSQGDQVTGAGELFF.

The J gene is TRBJ2-2, the V gene TRBV6-2 or TRBV6-3, with 8 bases aligning to TRBD1. Germline values: CDR1 MNHEY, CDR2 SVGEGT. V dropped 2 bases and J dropped 7; count of bases not matched to a gene: 15. The CDR3 runs to 18 residues. In DNA form, the CDR3 reads TGTGCCAGCAGTTACGCCGGGCAGGGGGCCGGGGCTGGCGGGGAGCTGTTTTTT. Its protein is CASSYAGQGAGAGGELFF.

This clonotype was seen ten or more times. J is TRBJ1-1 and V is TRBV6-1, with TRBD1 matching over 12 bases. V shed 8 bases and J 5 bases; nucleotides not matched to a gene: 15. Germline V lookup: CDR1 MNHNS, CDR2 SASEGT. The CDR3 extends over 17 amino acids. CDR3 in DNA: TGTGCCAGCGGACCGACCGGGACAGGGGGCGATCGAACTGAAGCTTTCTTT. Amino acids: CASGPTGTGGDRTEAFF.

The V call is TRBV5-1, the J call TRBJ2-5; 7 nucleotides line up with TRBD1. The V gene end was trimmed by 4 bases and the J gene end by 11 bases; junction bases not matched to a gene: 14. Germline loops: CDR1 SGHRS, CDR2 YFSETQ. This CDR3 contains 14 residues. The CDR3 DNA reads as TGCGCCAGCAGCCGGACAGGAGATACCAATGAGCAGTACTTC. It encodes CASSRTGDTNEQYF.

This clonotype was seen a few times. This CDR3 reads CASKPQGLATNEKLFF. CDR3 sequence (DNA): TGTGCCAGTAAACCGCAGGGCCTTGCAACTAATGAAAAACTGTTTTTT. The chain combines TRBV19 with TRBJ1-4; TRBD1 might be the D (5 bases). Per the germline V gene, CDR1 is LNHDA and CDR2 is SQIVND (reference sequence). The CDR3 is 16 amino acids. The germline V and J ends were trimmed by 7 bases and 0 bases, with 15 bases remaining between them.

The chain is built from TRBV11-2 and TRBJ2-7; 7 bases are a match to TRBD2. CDR3 size: 15 residues. Germline V gene data show CDR1 as SGHAT and CDR2 as FQNNGV. Germline trimming cut 3 bases from V and 3 bases from J; bases unmatched to any gene: 8. DNA of the CDR3: TGTGCCAGCAGCTTGGAATCTAGCGGCGGCTACGAGCAGTACTTC. Protein: CASSLESSGGYEQYF.